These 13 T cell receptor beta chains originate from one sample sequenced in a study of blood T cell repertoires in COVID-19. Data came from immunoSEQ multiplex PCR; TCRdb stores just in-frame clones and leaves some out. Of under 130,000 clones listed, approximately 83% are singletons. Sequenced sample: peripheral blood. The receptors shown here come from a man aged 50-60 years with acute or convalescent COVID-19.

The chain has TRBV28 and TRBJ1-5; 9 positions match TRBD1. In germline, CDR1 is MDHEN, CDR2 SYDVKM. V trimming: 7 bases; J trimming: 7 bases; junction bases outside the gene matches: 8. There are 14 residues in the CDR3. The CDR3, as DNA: TGTGCCAGCACAAAACAGGGGGCGGGACAGCCCCAGCATTTT. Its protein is CASTKQGAGQPQHF.

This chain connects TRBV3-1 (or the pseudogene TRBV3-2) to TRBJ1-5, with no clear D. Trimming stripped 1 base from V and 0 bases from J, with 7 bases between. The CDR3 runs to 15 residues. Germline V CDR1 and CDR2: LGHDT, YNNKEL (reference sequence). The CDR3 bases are TGTGCCAGCAGCCAAGCCGCCAGTAGCAATCAGCCCCAGCATTTT. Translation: CASSQAASSNQPQHF.

As DNA, the CDR3 is TGCGCCAGCAGTCCCGGCTCGTCGGGAGGGCCAGCCGGGGCCAACGTCCTGACTTTC. It is translated as CASSPGSSGGPAGANVLTF. This chain uses TRBV10-1 with TRBJ2-6, with TRBD2 identical over 8 bases. The CDR3 extends over 19 amino acids. J was trimmed by 4 bases and V by 5 bases; bases with no gene match: 16. CDR1 is WNHNN and CDR2 is SYGVQD in the germline V gene (reference sequence).

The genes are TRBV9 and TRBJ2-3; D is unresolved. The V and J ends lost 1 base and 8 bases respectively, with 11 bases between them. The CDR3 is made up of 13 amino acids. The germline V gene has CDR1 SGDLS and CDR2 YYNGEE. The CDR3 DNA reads TGTGCCAGCAGCGTATCGGGTTCCGGTACGCAGTATTTT. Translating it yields CASSVSGSGTQYF.

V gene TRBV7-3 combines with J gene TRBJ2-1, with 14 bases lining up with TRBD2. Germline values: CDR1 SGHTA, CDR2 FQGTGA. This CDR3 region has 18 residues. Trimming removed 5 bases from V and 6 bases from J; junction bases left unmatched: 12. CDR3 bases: TGTGCCAGCAGCCCCTCCGGGACTAGCGGGAGTTGGGGCAATGAGCAGTTCTTC. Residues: CASSPSGTSGSWGNEQFF. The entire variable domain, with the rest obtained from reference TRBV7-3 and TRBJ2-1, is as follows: GAGVSQTPSNKVTEKGKYVELRCDPISGHTALYWYRQSLGQGPEFLIYFQGTGAADDSGLPNDRFFAVRPEGSVSTLKIQRTERGDSAVYLCASSPSGTSGSWGNEQFFGPGTRLTVL.

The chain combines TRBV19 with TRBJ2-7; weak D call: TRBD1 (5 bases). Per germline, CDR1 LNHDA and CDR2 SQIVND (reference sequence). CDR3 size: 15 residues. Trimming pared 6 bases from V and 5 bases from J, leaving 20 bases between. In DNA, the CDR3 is TGTGCCAGTAGCATTTTAGGGCAGGGAAGGAACGAGCAGTACTTC. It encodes CASSILGQGRNEQYF.

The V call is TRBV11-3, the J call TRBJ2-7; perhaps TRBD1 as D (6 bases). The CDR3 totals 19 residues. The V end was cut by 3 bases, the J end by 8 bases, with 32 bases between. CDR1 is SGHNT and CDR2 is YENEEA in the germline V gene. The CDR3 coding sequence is TGTGCCAGCAGCTTGGGGGAAGGCAGGGGATCAGAAAAAAATAAACAGCAGTACTTC. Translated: CASSLGEGRGSEKNKQQYF.

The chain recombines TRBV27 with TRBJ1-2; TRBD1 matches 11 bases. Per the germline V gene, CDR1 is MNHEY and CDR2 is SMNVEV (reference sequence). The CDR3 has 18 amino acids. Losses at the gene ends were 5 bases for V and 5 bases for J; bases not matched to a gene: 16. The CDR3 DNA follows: TGTGCCAGCAGTCCCATCCAAAACAACCGGGACAGGGGGTATGGCTACACCTTC. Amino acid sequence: CASSPIQNNRDRGYGYTF.

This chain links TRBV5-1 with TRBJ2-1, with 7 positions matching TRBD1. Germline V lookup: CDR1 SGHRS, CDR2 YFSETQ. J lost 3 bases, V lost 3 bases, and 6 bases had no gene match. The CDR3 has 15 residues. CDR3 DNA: TGCGCCAGCAGCTCGGACAGGAGAAACTACAATGAGCAGTTCTTC. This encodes CASSSDRRNYNEQFF.

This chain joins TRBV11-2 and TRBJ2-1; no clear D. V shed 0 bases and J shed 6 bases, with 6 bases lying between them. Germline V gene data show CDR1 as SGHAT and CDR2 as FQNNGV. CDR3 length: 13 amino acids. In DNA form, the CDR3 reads TGTGCCAGCAGCTTAGACAGGCTCAATGAGCAGTTCTTC. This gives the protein CASSLDRLNEQFF.

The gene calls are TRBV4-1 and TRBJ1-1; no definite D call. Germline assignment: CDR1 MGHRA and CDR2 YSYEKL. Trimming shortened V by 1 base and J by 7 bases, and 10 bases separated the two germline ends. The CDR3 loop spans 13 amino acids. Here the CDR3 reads CASSQGEWSEAFF. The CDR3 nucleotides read TGCGCCAGCAGCCAAGGGGAGTGGAGTGAAGCTTTCTTT.

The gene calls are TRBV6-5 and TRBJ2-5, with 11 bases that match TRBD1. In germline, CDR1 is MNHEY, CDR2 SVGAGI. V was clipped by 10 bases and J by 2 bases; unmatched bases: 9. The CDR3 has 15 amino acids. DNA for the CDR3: TGTGCCACGTACCGGGACAGGGGGGAACAAGAGACCCAGTACTTC. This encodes CATYRDRGEQETQYF.

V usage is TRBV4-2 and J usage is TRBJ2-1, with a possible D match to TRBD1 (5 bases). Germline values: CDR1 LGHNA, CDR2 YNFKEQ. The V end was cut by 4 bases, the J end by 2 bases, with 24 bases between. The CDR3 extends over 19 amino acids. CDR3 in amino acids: CASSLQGGLPVSTYNEQFF. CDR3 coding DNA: TGTGCCAGCAGCCTCCAGGGTGGGTTGCCCGTCTCTACCTACAATGAGCAGTTCTTC.